One sample yielded the 10 T cell receptor beta chains listed below, sequenced in a study of blood T cells in healthy people across ages. A second PCR of 7 to 11 cycles used a sample-barcoded 5' primer and a J-beta primer mix. TCRdb re-called the 5' RACE reads through MiXCR, storing one row per CDR3 protein. The sample records some 1.5 million distinct CDR3 sequences, approximately 43% being singletons. The specimen sequenced was blood. The origin of the receptors is a woman in her late teens or twenties in good health.

The table lists this clonotype with a few counts. This chain links TRBV20-1 with TRBJ2-5; 8 bases are a match to TRBD2. Germline CDR1 and CDR2: DFQATT and SNEGSKA (reference sequence). CDR3 length: 14 amino acids. Trimming at V came to 3 bases and at J to 5 bases, leaving 8 bases not matched to a gene. The CDR3 coding sequence is TGCAGTGCTAGGTCACCGGGAGGGCCGGAGACCCAGTACTTC. Its protein is CSARSPGGPETQYF.

The rearrangement joins TRBV3-1 to TRBJ2-5, with TRBD2 matching 8 bases. CDR1 and CDR2 (germline): LGHDT, YNNKEL (reference sequence). The CDR3 is made up of 17 amino acids. Germline trimming cut 4 bases from V and 2 bases from J; bases unmatched to any gene: 12. CDR3 coding DNA: TGTGCCAGCAGCCCCATGGCGGGGGGCAGCGGGCAAGAGACCCAGTACTTC. Translation gives CASSPMAGGSGQETQYF.

CDR3 region: CSASLSGRLNEQFF. For the CDR3, the DNA is TGCAGTGCTAGTCTCAGCGGGAGGTTGAATGAGCAGTTCTTC. The genes are TRBV20-1 and TRBJ2-1; 9 bases are shared with TRBD2. The CDR3 has 14 residues. J gave up 7 bases and V 3 bases, and 7 bases lay outside the gene matches. From germline, CDR1 is DFQATT and CDR2 SNEGSKA (reference sequence).

This chain links TRBV25-1 with TRBJ1-2, with D unresolved. Between the trimmed V and J ends, which lost 3 bases and 2 bases, there was a span of 19 bases. Germline CDR1 reads MGHDK; CDR2 reads SYGVNS. CDR3 size: 17 residues. The CDR3 loop reads CASSEGHEGSTNYGYTF. The CDR3 bases are TGTGCCAGCAGTGAGGGTCACGAGGGATCTACGAACTATGGCTACACCTTC.

The sample holds a few counts of this clonotype. The rearrangement joins TRBV27 to TRBJ2-1; D is perhaps TRBD1 (5 bases). Trimming stripped 2 bases from V and 4 bases from J, with 9 bases between. Germline CDR1 and CDR2: MNHEY and SMNVEV (reference sequence). The CDR3 length is 14 residues. CDR3 sequence: CASSLPGMYNEQFF. CDR3 coding DNA: TGTGCCAGCAGTTTACCAGGGATGTACAATGAGCAGTTCTTC.

The J gene is TRBJ2-1, the V gene TRBV7-2; 10 positions agree with TRBD2. Trimming removed 5 bases from V and 4 bases from J; junction bases left unmatched: 8. This CDR3 has 16 residues. Germline assignment: CDR1 SGHTA and CDR2 FQGNSA. DNA of the CDR3: TGTGCCAGCAGCCCCCGTACTAGCGGGGAGTACAATGAGCAGTTCTTC. Encoded protein: CASSPRTSGEYNEQFF.

The J gene is TRBJ1-2, the V gene TRBV5-1, with 8 bases fitting TRBD1. Germline-derived CDR1 and CDR2 are SGHRS and YFSETQ. The length of the CDR3 is 15 residues. J gave up 8 bases and V 4 bases, and 13 bases lay outside the gene matches. The CDR3 is CASSPSGTGYEGYTF. CDR3 coding DNA: TGCGCCAGCAGCCCGTCCGGGACAGGCTATGAAGGCTACACCTTC.

Concerning this clonotype itself: The junction shows a germline mismatch at one end, possibly a read error. V gene TRBV24-1 combines with J gene TRBJ1-5; the match to TRBD1 covers 7 bases. CDR1 KGHDR and CDR2 SFDVKD come from the germline V gene. CDR3 size: 15 residues. In DNA, the CDR3 is TGTGCCACCAGTTCACAGGGGAGTGGGAATCAGCCCCCGCATTTT. Protein product: CATSSQGSGNQPPHF.

The V gene is TRBV6-5, the J gene TRBJ2-5; 9 bases match TRBD1. The CDR3 consists of 16 residues. With 0 bases clipped from V and 11 bases from J, the junction kept 13 bases outside the gene matches. Germline lookup yields CDR1 MNHEY and CDR2 SVGAGI. The CDR3 reads CASSYSMGQGFNEQYF. CDR3 nucleotide sequence: TGTGCCAGCAGTTACTCTATGGGACAGGGTTTCAATGAGCAGTACTTC.

This chain links TRBV6-5 with TRBJ2-1; 8 bases align to TRBD2. This CDR3 has 15 residues. Trimming removed 4 bases from V and 4 bases from J; junction bases left unmatched: 6. CDR1 is MNHEY and CDR2 is SVGAGI in the germline V gene. CDR3 DNA sequence: TGTGCCAGCAGTTTACTAGCGGTTGAATACAATGAGCAGTTCTTC. Translating it yields CASSLLAVEYNEQFF.